Sequencing of this T cell receptor beta chain was carried out in a study of T cell changes during pregnancy in multiple sclerosis (dated by TCRdb to the late 2010s). Describing the broader study: In women with multiple sclerosis, the researchers looked at how the T cell repertoire shifted as pregnancy progressed.

The CDR3 runs 14 amino acids, cysteine and phenylalanine included. Just CDR3 DNA is preserved here, 42 bases in frame from base 1. CDR1 is given as SEHNR and CDR2 as FQNEAQ, both from the germline V gene (reference sequence). V is pruned by 3 bases and J by 4 bases, leaving 3 bases of the junction without a gene match. The library was prepared using the immunoSEQ multiplex PCR assay. Sourced from immuneACCESS, this table was stored by TCRdb with only in-frame sequences that have V and J called. A share of the clones is absent; for the studies checked, an unresolved V gene accounts for under half, and the remainder has no known explanation. This sample holds approximately 89,000 clones; around 94% were observed only once. The ten largest clones represent approximately 1.7% of the sample. Note on this clone: What this receptor recognizes is not known. The sample holds no much larger clone one base away, and base qualities are not on file.

The TCR comes from a female donor in good health, enrolled as a control in a pregnancy study. Sequencing was performed on peripheral blood, taken after pregnancy. The chain is made from TRBV7-9 and TRBJ1-2; TRBD1 agrees with 9 junctional bases. The CDR3 sequence is CASSFDRGIYGYTF. The sequenced DNA is TGTGCCAGCAGCTTTGACAGGGGGATCTATGGCTACACCTTC.